This TCR beta chain derives from a study of cytomegalovirus exposure and HLA in healthy donors. Broader study findings: Cytomegalovirus association was listed for approximately 150 TCR beta chains. About 87% or about 30% of the time was how often most TCR beta V segments were productive, according to an earlier analysis. Common viral pathogens were later found to be apparently linked to several of the most significant clusters. The authors later found most CMV-associated TCR beta chains appeared HLA-restricted.

About this clone itself: Its antigen is unidentified.

The PCR made use of 60 Vbeta and 13 Jbeta primers. Measured with immunoSEQ multiplex PCR; TCRdb has only the in-frame clones, and not every one. The sample includes some 140,000 clones, more than 70% seen only once; the top ten take roughly 1.2%. Germline CDR1 is SGHAT and CDR2 is FQNNGV. V lost 0 bases to trimming and J lost 0 bases, with 8 bases between them. This CDR3 spans 16 amino acids. What was sequenced was PBMCs. The gene calls are TRBV11-2 and TRBJ2-2; D may be TRBD1 (6 bases). The TCR sequence derives from a male donor in good health and CMV-seropositive. In DNA, the CDR3 is TGTGCCAGCAGCTTAGACCCAGGGGCGAACACCGGGGAGCTGTTTTTT. Translated, it gives CASSLDPGANTGELFF.